One and the same sample provided the 6 T cell receptor beta chains below, sequenced in a study of blood T cell repertoires in COVID-19. The repertoire was sequenced with immunoSEQ multiplex PCR; TCRdb's copy has only in-frame clones and lacks some. The sample yields 250,000 to 350,000 clones, 89% seen once. The sequencing input was peripheral blood. The receptor set was obtained from a woman aged 55-69 years with acute or convalescent COVID-19.

The rearrangement uses TRBV9 and TRBJ1-3, with 7 positions matching TRBD1. V shed 0 bases and J 0 bases; nucleotides not matched to a gene: 6. CDR1 and CDR2 from the germline V gene are SGDLS and YYNGEE. This CDR3 comprises 17 residues. The CDR3 spells CASSVGGTANSGNTIYF. In DNA form, the CDR3 reads TGTGCCAGCAGCGTAGGGGGGACAGCGAACTCTGGAAACACCATATATTTT.

Only one count was recorded for this clone. One junction end disagrees with the germline gene, perhaps due to a read error. V gene TRBV28 combines with J gene TRBJ2-7; no definite D call. In germline, CDR1 is MDHEN, CDR2 SYDVKM. The CDR3 contains 12 residues. CDR3 bases: TGTGCCAGCAGTTTATCCGAGTCCCTTTCGCACTTC. It encodes CASSLSESLSHF.

This chain joins TRBV27 and TRBJ1-6; D is ambiguous. The CDR3 extends over 11 amino acids. CDR1 is MNHEY, CDR2 SMNVEV, per germline (reference sequence). V was clipped by 8 bases and J by 9 bases, with 8 bases between them. The CDR3 sequence: CASGYISPLHF. DNA for the CDR3: TGTGCCAGCGGTTACATTTCACCCCTCCACTTT.

The chain is built from TRBV6-4 and TRBJ1-5; the match to TRBD1 covers 11 bases. The trim removed 6 bases at V and 7 bases at J, leaving 8 bases unmatched. The germline CDR1 and CDR2 sequences are MRHNA and SNTAGT. The CDR3 covers 15 residues. CDR3 amino acids: CASSASGTGGQPQHF. DNA for the CDR3: TGTGCCAGCAGCGCGTCCGGGACAGGGGGGCAGCCCCAGCATTTT.

A note on this clone: Other nucleotide sequences in the sample specify the same CDR3. This chain joins TRBV7-2 and TRBJ1-1, with 11 bases aligning to TRBD1. The CDR3 extends over 14 amino acids. The V gene end was trimmed by 5 bases and the J gene end by 5 bases; junction bases not matched to a gene: 4. The germline gives CDR1 SGHTA, CDR2 FQGNSA. The CDR3 loop reads CASSPDRGRTEAFF. Written as DNA, the CDR3 is TGTGCCAGCAGCCCGGACAGGGGGCGAACTGAAGCTTTCTTT.

The V gene is TRBV28, the J gene TRBJ2-3; D not resolved. CDR1 and CDR2 (germline): MDHEN, SYDVKM. The CDR3 contains 16 residues. The V end lost 1 base, the J end lost 5 bases, and 16 bases lay between the germline ends. The CDR3 loop is CASSLYPAAYQDTQYF. CDR3 DNA: TGTGCCAGCAGTTTATACCCCGCGGCCTATCAAGATACGCAGTATTTT.